The present T cell receptor (beta chain) was sequenced within a study of T cell repertoires in cytomegalovirus infection. Study-wide background: It can be stated that public TCR beta signatures indicated CMV infection as well as a matching HLA type.

MiXCR was run by TCRdb on the reads, yielding one entry per CDR3 protein. The data show approximately 260,000 distinct CDR3 sequences, roughly 21% seen once. The CDR3 loop spans 18 amino acids. Germline values: CDR1 MNHEY, CDR2 SVGEGT. The J segment lost 4 bases and the V segment lost 5 bases, leaving 18 bases of the junction unmatched. About this clonotype: Its antigen is currently unknown.

The chain employs TRBV6-2 or TRBV6-3 and TRBJ2-7, with TRBD2 matching 9 bases. The receptor's source is a human donor in good health (CMV status not recorded). Some clones in this sample may be carry-over from other donors' samples. The starting material was cultured PBMCs, obtained from culture after CMV antigen stimulation. CDR3 bases: TGTGCCAGCAGTCTAACGGCGGTAGCGGGAGTACTGAGGTACGAGCAGTACTTC. Its protein product is CASSLTAVAGVLRYEQYF.